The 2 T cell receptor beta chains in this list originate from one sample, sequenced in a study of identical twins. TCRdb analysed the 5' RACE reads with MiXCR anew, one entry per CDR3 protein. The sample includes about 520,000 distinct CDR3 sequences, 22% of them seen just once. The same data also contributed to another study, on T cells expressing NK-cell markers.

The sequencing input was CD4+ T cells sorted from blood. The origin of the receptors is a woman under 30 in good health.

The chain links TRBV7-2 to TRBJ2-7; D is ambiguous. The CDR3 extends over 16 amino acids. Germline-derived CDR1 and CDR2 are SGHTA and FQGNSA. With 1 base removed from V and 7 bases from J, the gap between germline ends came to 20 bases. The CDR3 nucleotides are TGTGCCAGCAGCTTAGTGGCGGACGGCTCCTTTGGGGAGCAGTACTTC. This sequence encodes CASSLVADGSFGEQYF.

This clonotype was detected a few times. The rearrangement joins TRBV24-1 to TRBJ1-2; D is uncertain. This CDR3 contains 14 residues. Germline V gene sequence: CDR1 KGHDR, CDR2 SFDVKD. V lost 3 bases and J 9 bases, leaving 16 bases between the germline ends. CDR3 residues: CATSDATGPESYTF. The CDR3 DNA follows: TGTGCCACCAGTGATGCGACCGGGCCTGAGAGCTACACCTTC.